What follows are 27 T cell receptor beta chains derived from one specimen sequenced in a study of cytomegalovirus exposure and HLA in healthy donors. Primers included in the PCR were 60 Vbeta and 13 Jbeta primers. This table comes from immunoSEQ multiplex PCR, and its TCRdb copy is limited to in-frame clones, with some not included. The sample lists some 150,000 clones, over 60% occurring once. What was sequenced was PBMCs. These receptors came from a middle-aged man in good health and CMV-seronegative.

The gene calls are TRBV6-1 and TRBJ1-1, with D possibly TRBD1 on 5 matching bases. Germline values: CDR1 MNHNS, CDR2 SASEGT. This CDR3 is built from 13 residues. Trimming pared 5 bases from V and 3 bases from J, leaving 10 bases between. CDR3 nucleotide sequence: TGTGCCAGCAGTCCCCGGGGGGACACTGAAGCTTTCTTT. The encoded protein is CASSPRGDTEAFF.

The chain joins TRBV28 to TRBJ1-6, with 8 bases aligning to TRBD1. V gave up 5 bases and J gave up 13 bases; unmatched junction bases: 10. Germline V lookup: CDR1 MDHEN, CDR2 SYDVKM. The CDR3 consists of 14 residues. The DNA of the CDR3 is TGTGCCAGCAGTCCGGGACAGGTCCCTTACCCCCTCCACTTT. As protein: CASSPGQVPYPLHF. The full variable domain, its missing parts supplied by reference TRBV28 and TRBJ1-6, is DVKVTQSSRYLVKRTGEKVFLECVQDMDHENMFWYRQDPGLGLRLIYFSYDVKMKEKGDIPEGYSVSREKKERFSLILESASTNQTSMYLCASSPGQVPYPLHFGNGTRLTVT.

The chain recombines TRBV6-5 with TRBJ2-3, with D uncertain. The V and J ends lost 0 bases and 1 base respectively, with 8 bases between them. Germline V gene sequence: CDR1 MNHEY, CDR2 SVGAGI. The CDR3 spans 15 residues. This CDR3 is CASSYSSARTDTQYF. CDR3 sequence (DNA): TGTGCCAGCAGTTACTCGAGCGCCCGCACAGATACGCAGTATTTT.

The chain combines TRBV19 with TRBJ2-5; TRBD2 agrees at 7 bases. The CDR3 covers 15 residues. J gave up 6 bases and V 1 base, and 8 bases lay outside the gene matches. Per germline, CDR1 LNHDA and CDR2 SQIVND (reference sequence). The CDR3 is CASSIGGWREKTQYF. Here the CDR3 DNA reads TGTGCCAGTAGTATAGGAGGGTGGCGGGAGAAGACCCAGTACTTC.

V usage is TRBV6-1 and J usage is TRBJ1-5; D unresolved. The CDR3 is 14 amino acids. Trimming stripped 3 bases from V and 6 bases from J, with 12 bases between. From germline, CDR1 is MNHNS and CDR2 SASEGT. CDR3 DNA: TGTGCCAGCAGTGATTTTGGTATCGGTCAGCCCCAGCATTTT. This translates into CASSDFGIGQPQHF.

The rearrangement uses TRBV6-6 and TRBJ1-2; 7 bases line up with TRBD1. Trimming cost V 2 bases and J 6 bases; bases outside gene matches: 6. Germline CDR1 reads MNHNY; CDR2 reads SVGAGI (reference sequence). CDR3 length equals 14 residues. The CDR3 sequence: CASSYGRGENGYTF. The CDR3 bases are TGTGCCAGCAGTTACGGCAGGGGGGAAAATGGCTACACCTTC.

J is TRBJ2-2 and V is TRBV6-5; D is perhaps TRBD1 (6 bases). This CDR3 is 15 amino acids long. CDR1 is MNHEY and CDR2 is SVGAGI in the germline V gene. Trimming took 2 bases from V and 4 from J, leaving 11 bases between them. The CDR3 DNA is TGTGCCAGCAGTTACGACAGGATTGGCACCGGGGAGCTGTTTTTT. Amino acid sequence: CASSYDRIGTGELFF.

The chain has TRBV10-2 and TRBJ1-5, with 12 nucleotides matching TRBD1. Trimming cost V 8 bases and J 2 bases; bases outside gene matches: 7. CDR3 length: 16 amino acids. Germline CDR1 WSHSY, CDR2 SAAADI. The CDR3 DNA is TGCGCCAGCGGGGGACAGGGGGCTGTTGGCAATCAGCCCCAGCATTTT. Amino acids: CASGGQGAVGNQPQHF.

The count of this clone is one. This chain uses TRBV14 with TRBJ2-1, with a tentative D call TRBD2 (5 bases). The V and J ends lost 1 base and 7 bases respectively, with 11 bases between them. The CDR3 loop spans 14 amino acids. The germline gives CDR1 SGHDN, CDR2 FVKESK. This chain's CDR3 is CASSQVSGENEQFF. CDR3 sequence (DNA): TGTGCCAGCAGCCAAGTATCCGGGGAAAATGAGCAGTTCTTC.

The chain employs TRBV5-4 and TRBJ1-2, with 7 bases matching TRBD1. V dropped 3 bases and J dropped 8; count of bases not matched to a gene: 13. Germline CDR1 SGHNT, CDR2 YYREEE (reference sequence). This CDR3 has 15 amino acids. The CDR3 loop reads CASSWSTGQVDGYTF. The CDR3 nucleotides are TGTGCCAGCAGCTGGTCGACAGGGCAAGTTGACGGCTACACCTTC.

The chain recombines TRBV5-6 with TRBJ1-2; D remains ambiguous. Germline loops: CDR1 SGHDT, CDR2 YYEEEE. The V gene lost 2 bases and the J gene lost 8 bases, with 16 bases spanning the gap. The CDR3 has 14 amino acids. This chain's CDR3 is CASSLTLGLWGYTF. DNA for the CDR3: TGTGCCAGCAGCTTAACTCTGGGCCTGTGGGGCTACACCTTC.

This clone was counted between two and nine times. This chain's CDR3 is CASSQGPPVATDTQYF. The CDR3 DNA reads as TGTGCCAGCAGCCAAGGCCCCCCCGTGGCCACAGATACGCAGTATTTT. The V and J genes are TRBV4-2 and TRBJ2-3; no reliable D call. V was trimmed by 1 base and J by 2 bases, leaving 13 bases between them. CDR3 length: 16 residues. Looked up from germline, CDR1 is LGHNA and CDR2 is YNFKEQ.

This rearrangement joins TRBV10-3 to TRBJ2-3; 7 bases map to TRBD1. Germline-derived CDR1 and CDR2 are ENHRY and SYGVKD. The CDR3 runs 14 residues. The trim removed 7 bases at V and 4 bases at J, leaving 8 bases unmatched. The CDR3 region has the DNA TGTGCCATCAAAAGGGGCCAGGGGGCAGATACGCAGTATTTT. The encoded protein is CAIKRGQGADTQYF.

About this clone itself: The junction differs from germline at one of its ends, possibly a read error. The chain is built from TRBV29-1 and TRBJ1-2; D is possibly TRBD1 (6 bases). Looked up from germline, CDR1 is SQVTM and CDR2 is ANQGSEA. The CDR3 sequence is 13 residues long. The CDR3 spells CSAQPGGDYGYPF. In DNA, the CDR3 is TGCAGCGCCCAGCCTGGGGGCGACTATGGCTACCCCTTC.

J is TRBJ2-5 and V is TRBV11-2; 10 bases fit TRBD1. The ends lost 5 bases at V and 3 bases at J; junction bases unmatched: 6. The length of the CDR3 is 15 residues. CDR1 is SGHAT and CDR2 is FQNNGV in the germline V gene. CDR3 protein: CASSPDGTGEETQYF. The CDR3 nucleotides read TGTGCCAGCAGCCCCGATGGGACAGGGGAAGAGACCCAGTACTTC.

This clone has only a few counts. This rearrangement joins TRBV5-1 to TRBJ2-7; a possible D gene is TRBD1 (6 bases). Trimming removed 3 bases at V and 0 bases at J, with 16 bases between. Germline CDR1 SGHRS, CDR2 YFSETQ. The CDR3 totals 16 residues. This CDR3 is CASSSEGTDSSYEQYF. The CDR3 DNA is TGCGCCAGCAGCTCGGAAGGGACGGACAGCTCCTACGAGCAGTACTTC.

The CDR3 sequence: CASSIGLAGTGELFF. CDR3 nucleotides: TGTGCCAGTAGTATAGGATTAGCGGGAACCGGGGAGCTGTTTTTT. This rearrangement joins TRBV19 to TRBJ2-2; 8 nucleotides agree with TRBD2. This CDR3 comprises 15 residues. The J segment lost 5 bases and the V segment lost 1 base, leaving 3 bases of the junction unmatched. The germline CDR1 and CDR2 sequences are LNHDA and SQIVND (reference sequence).

The CDR3 DNA is TGTGCCATCCTCAGGCGGGGGACCTCGTTCACCGGGGAGCTGTTTTTT. This encodes CAILRRGTSFTGELFF. V is TRBV10-3 and J is TRBJ2-2, with 7 bases that match TRBD2. Trimming removed 8 bases from V and 4 bases from J; junction bases left unmatched: 13. This CDR3 is built from 16 residues. Germline lookup yields CDR1 ENHRY and CDR2 SYGVKD.

The chain uses TRBV5-1 and TRBJ2-1; D is undetermined. The CDR3 is made up of 14 amino acids. Between the trimmed V and J ends, which lost 4 bases and 3 bases, there was a span of 11 bases. Germline V gene data show CDR1 as SGHRS and CDR2 as YFSETQ. Here the CDR3 reads CASSREVVYNEQFF. Here the CDR3 DNA reads TGCGCCAGCAGCCGAGAAGTGGTCTACAATGAGCAGTTCTTC. Drawing the rest from reference TRBV5-1 and TRBJ2-1, the complete variable domain is KAGVTQTPRYLIKTRGQQVTLSCSPISGHRSVSWYQQTPGQGLQFLFEYFSETQRNKGNFPGRFSGRQFSNSRSEMNVSTLELGDSALYLCASSREVVYNEQFFGPGTRLTVL.

This clone was counted between two and nine times. The J gene is TRBJ2-2, the V gene TRBV11-2; 10 bases align to TRBD2. Germline V CDR1 and CDR2: SGHAT, FQNNGV. The CDR3 loop spans 16 amino acids. V lost 6 bases and J lost 7; bases outside the gene matches: 11. CDR3 loop: CASRTSGTTRVGELFF. The CDR3 DNA follows: TGTGCCAGCAGAACTAGCGGGACGACAAGGGTCGGGGAGCTGTTTTTT.

This chain uses TRBV6-5 with TRBJ1-6; D uncertain. This CDR3 is built from 15 residues. CDR1 MNHEY and CDR2 SVGAGI come from the germline V gene. V was clipped by 7 bases and J by 9 bases, with 19 bases between them. In nucleotides, the CDR3 is TGTGCCAGCACTAAGCGGTCCGCAGGACCTTCACCCCTCCACTTT. Protein sequence: CASTKRSAGPSPLHF.

This clone was detected once. The identical CDR3 is also encoded by other nucleotide sequences in the sample. The chain carries TRBV11-2 and TRBJ1-1, with 10 bases aligning to TRBD1. Germline CDR1 SGHAT, CDR2 FQNNGV. V lost 5 bases and J lost 1; bases outside the gene matches: 4. This CDR3 has 15 amino acids. The CDR3 region has the DNA TGTGCCAGCAGCCCTCGGACAGGGGGGAACACTGAAGCTTTCTTT. Protein product: CASSPRTGGNTEAFF.

The J gene is TRBJ1-1, the V gene TRBV5-1; a weak D match, TRBD1 (5 bases). The CDR3 consists of 15 residues. V lost 0 bases, J lost 1 base, and 10 bases lay in between. Per the germline V gene, CDR1 is SGHRS and CDR2 is YFSETQ. The DNA of the CDR3 is TGCGCCAGCAGCTTGGCCCTAGGGGAGAACACTGAAGCTTTCTTT. Protein product: CASSLALGENTEAFF.

The V call is TRBV10-3, the J call TRBJ2-3, with a weak D call TRBD1 (8 bases). CDR3 length: 14 residues. Per germline, CDR1 ENHRY and CDR2 SYGVKD. V lost 6 bases and J lost 3, with 13 bases in between. This CDR3 reads CAIRQQGGTDTQYF. In nucleotides, the CDR3 is TGTGCCATCAGACAACAGGGGGGGACAGATACGCAGTATTTT.

The chain is built from TRBV6-1 and TRBJ2-7; weak D call: TRBD2 (6 bases). V gave up 5 bases and J gave up 3 bases, with 14 bases separating them. The CDR3 runs to 14 residues. Germline V gives CDR1 MNHNS, CDR2 SASEGT. CDR3 sequence reads: CASSPDSGIYEQYF. The CDR3 DNA is TGTGCCAGCAGTCCGGATAGCGGTATCTACGAGCAGTACTTC.

This clone appeared a single time. This chain connects TRBV5-6 to TRBJ1-4, with 7 bases aligning to TRBD1. The CDR3 contains 13 residues. The germline V gene has CDR1 SGHDT and CDR2 YYEEEE. Trimming took 0 bases from V and 8 from J; bases not matched to a gene: 1. CDR3 in amino acids: CASSLETGEKLFF. DNA for the CDR3: TGTGCCAGCAGCTTGGAGACAGGGGAAAAACTGTTTTTT.

This clone was seen once. The V and J genes are TRBV4-3 and TRBJ2-7; 8 bases are a match to TRBD2. The CDR3 runs 17 residues. V lost 0 bases, J lost 1 base, and 8 bases stayed unmatched. Germline V gene lookup returns CDR1 LGHNA and CDR2 YSLEER. CDR3 sequence (DNA): TGCGCCAGCAGCCAAGACCTACCGGGACTAGTATCCTACGAGCAGTACTTC. Translated, it gives CASSQDLPGLVSYEQYF.